Below are 10 T cell receptor beta chains sequenced from a single sample in a study of T cell responses to AZD1222 COVID-19 vaccine. This table comes from immunoSEQ multiplex PCR, and its TCRdb copy is limited to in-frame clones, with some not included. The sample includes about 110,000 clones, 70% to 90% of them seen just once. Sequences were derived from peripheral blood, sampled on day 0 of AZD1222 vaccination. The source of these receptors is an adult in good health.

V usage is TRBV28 and J usage is TRBJ2-3; D unclear. V was cut by 2 bases and J by 9 bases, with 3 bases left in between. This CDR3 comprises 10 residues. Germline CDR1 MDHEN, CDR2 SYDVKM. The DNA of the CDR3 is TGTGCCAGCAGTTTAGGAACGCAGTATTTT. Protein sequence: CASSLGTQYF.

The chain links TRBV19 to TRBJ2-7; no clear D. Germline CDR1 LNHDA, CDR2 SQIVND (reference sequence). This CDR3 comprises 13 residues. V lost 3 bases, J lost 2 bases, and 8 bases lay in between. The CDR3 is CASSMAPTYEQYF. In nucleotides, the CDR3 is TGTGCCAGTAGTATGGCGCCTACCTACGAGCAGTACTTC.

As concerns this clone: Other DNA sequences in the sample encode the same CDR3. This chain joins TRBV6-2 or TRBV6-3 and TRBJ2-7; D perhaps matches TRBD2 (5 bases). Germline V CDR1 and CDR2: MNHEY, SVGEGT. The CDR3 contains 15 residues. Trimming shortened V by 0 bases and J by 0 bases, and 9 bases separated the two germline ends. The CDR3 bases are TGTGCCAGCAGTTACTCCAGAGGGAGCTCCTACGAGCAGTACTTC. It codes for CASSYSRGSSYEQYF.

This clone was seen only once. The chain couples TRBV30 to TRBJ2-7; possible D gene TRBD1, 6 bases. Germline values: CDR1 GTSNPN, CDR2 SVGIG (reference sequence). CDR3 length: 13 residues. Trimming took off 5 bases at V and 2 bases at J, with 13 bases between the two ends. The CDR3 spells CAWRPGTTYEQYF. Written as DNA, the CDR3 is TGTGCCTGGCGCCCCGGGACAACCTACGAGCAGTACTTC.

V gene TRBV14 combines with J gene TRBJ1-2, with D perhaps TRBD1 (5 bases). V was clipped by 1 base and J by 5 bases, with 17 bases between them. The CDR3 length is 16 residues. Germline CDR1 SGHDN, CDR2 FVKESK. CDR3 in amino acids: CASSQVEGLSGYGYTF. In DNA form, the CDR3 reads TGTGCCAGCAGCCAAGTTGAGGGGTTATCGGGATATGGCTACACCTTC. Combining the CDR3 with reference TRBV14 and TRBJ1-2 gives the whole variable domain EAGVTQFPSHSVIEKGQTVTLRCDPISGHDNLYWYRRVMGKEIKFLLHFVKESKQDESGMPNNRFLAERTGGTYSTLKVQPAELEDSGVYFCASSQVEGLSGYGYTFGSGTRLTVV.

This clone was seen more than once but under ten times. The chain couples TRBV27 to TRBJ2-1; D is possibly TRBD2 (5 bases). In germline, CDR1 is MNHEY, CDR2 SMNVEV (reference sequence). The CDR3 length is 21 residues. Trimming pared 5 bases from V and 2 bases from J, leaving 31 bases between. CDR3 in amino acids: CASSPPISGSRATAAYNEQFF. The CDR3, as DNA: TGTGCCAGCAGTCCACCGATCAGCGGTTCGCGGGCAACGGCGGCCTACAATGAGCAGTTCTTC.

The chain joins TRBV7-2 to TRBJ1-6; D gene uncertain. V lost 3 bases, J lost 7 bases, and 10 bases lay in between. Germline-derived CDR1 and CDR2 are SGHTA and FQGNSA. The CDR3 has 14 residues. The CDR3 DNA sequence: TGTGCCAGCAGCTTTTACCGGGCGAATTCACCCCTCCACTTT. Amino acid sequence: CASSFYRANSPLHF.

In regard to this clone: The junction departs from the called germline gene at one end, perhaps through a read error. V usage is TRBV5-1 and J usage is TRBJ2-1; D is uncertain. Germline assignment: CDR1 SGHRS and CDR2 YFSETQ. This CDR3 contains 15 residues. In nucleotides, the CDR3 is TGCGCCAGCAGTTTGGAGTCCCGCTCCTACAATGAGCAGTTCTTC. Its translation is CASSLESRSYNEQFF.

The V call is TRBV5-1, the J call TRBJ2-7; D unclear. V lost 5 bases, J lost 3 bases, and 12 bases lay in between. The CDR3 has 13 amino acids. The germline V gene has CDR1 SGHRS and CDR2 YFSETQ. Here the CDR3 reads CASRAGPSYEQYV. Here the CDR3 DNA reads TGCGCCAGCAGGGCCGGGCCTAGCTACGAGCAGTACGTC.

This clone was detected only a few times. This chain uses TRBV10-3 with TRBJ1-3; 8 bases are shared with TRBD1. The V gene's germline CDR1 is ENHRY and CDR2 SYGVKD. The CDR3 length is 15 residues. V lost 11 bases to trimming and J lost 0 bases; unmatched junction nucleotides: 9. The CDR3 loop is CASSPGQVSGNTIYF. As DNA, the CDR3 is TGTGCCTCTTCTCCGGGACAGGTCTCTGGAAACACCATATATTTT.